Sequencing of this T cell receptor beta chain was carried out in a study of T cells in Graves' hyperthyroidism and ophthalmopathy. Study-wide findings and caveats: Also found in blood were most expanded thyroid clonotypes above 0.001. Model output signaled ophthalmopathy a median 6.5 months ahead of onset.

Fresh peripheral blood, 7.5 to 10 ml, was the source of the PBMCs. The CDR3 totals 14 residues. V gave up 3 bases and J gave up 5 bases; unmatched junction bases: 3. CDR1 is MNHEY, CDR2 SMNVEV, per germline (reference sequence). Amplified TCR beta CDR3 regions derived from RNA transcripts. Initially, a first-round RT-PCR of the TCR CDR3 employed the HTBI primer set. TCRdb re-analysed the multiplex PCR reads in MiXCR, keeping a single row per CDR3 protein. The table has hundreds of thousands of distinct CDR3 sequences, about a sixth seen once. This clonotype has ten or more counts. The antigen is unknown.

The gene calls are TRBV27 and TRBJ2-1, with TRBD2 matching 8 bases. The receptor comes from a woman aged 18 to 35 with Graves' ophthalmopathy. Sequenced input: blood. DNA of the CDR3: TGTGCCAGCAGTTTGGGACTAGGGAACAATGAGCAGTTCTTC. Encoded protein: CASSLGLGNNEQFF.